This is a list of T cell receptor beta chains from one sample in a study of blood T cell repertoires in COVID-19. The data were produced by immunoSEQ multiplex PCR, yet TCRdb's version contains in-frame clones alone and is incomplete. Of about 400,000 clones in the sample, roughly 90% were seen once. Material for sequencing was PBMCs or T cells enriched from blood (not recorded which). Every receptor here comes from a woman between 25 and 40 years old with acute COVID-19. The CDR3 runs from the conserved cysteine through the conserved F or W. A D gene is named only where the DNA matches it firmly. Clone size appears in some rows only: once, few, many, or a class for an expanded clone.

d_call	v_call	j_call	clone_size	cdr3_aa	cdr3_nt
TRBD1	TRBV2	TRBJ2-7	-	CASSWTGVGYEQYF	TGTGCCAGCAGTTGGACAGGGGTGGGGTACGAGCAGTACTTC
-	TRBV4-2	TRBJ1-4	-	CASSQGAGLNEKLFF	TGTGCCAGCAGCCAAGGCGCGGGGCTAAATGAAAAACTGTTTTTT
TRBD1	TRBV29-1	TRBJ2-3	-	CSVRRQGMTDTQYF	TGCAGCGTCCGCAGACAGGGGATGACAGATACGCAGTATTTT
TRBD1	TRBV9	TRBJ1-1	-	CASSARGTGGPYTEAFF	TGTGCCAGCAGCGCGCGGGGGACAGGGGGCCCGTACACTGAAGCTTTCTTT
-	TRBV5-1	TRBJ1-1	once	CASSLSRGSTLTEAFF	TGCGCCAGCAGCTTGTCCAGGGGATCGACCCTCACTGAAGCTTTCTTT
TRBD1	TRBV20-1	TRBJ2-1	-	CSASEGAFVNEQFF	TGCAGTGCTAGTGAGGGGGCATTTGTTAATGAGCAGTTCTTC
TRBD1	TRBV29-1	TRBJ2-3	-	CSADGQGTDTQYF	TGCAGCGCCGATGGACAGGGCACAGATACGCAGTATTTT
-	TRBV10-3	TRBJ1-4	-	CAISESDSLNEKLFF	TGTGCCATCAGTGAGTCGGACAGCCTAAATGAAAAACTGTTTTTT
TRBD1	TRBV11-3	TRBJ1-1	few	CASSRRQGANTEAFF	TGTGCCAGCAGTCGAAGACAGGGGGCGAACACTGAAGCTTTCTTT
-	TRBV3-1/TRBV3-2	TRBJ1-6	-	CASSRRHSPLHF	TGTGCCAGCAGCCGCAGGCATTCACCCCTCCACTTT
TRBD2	TRBV25-1	TRBJ2-3	-	CASSELAGPGTDTQYF	TGTGCCAGCAGTGAACTAGCGGGGCCAGGCACAGATACGCAGTATTTT
TRBD2	TRBV5-1	TRBJ2-1	-	CASSPGRTSGNEQFF	TGCGCCAGCAGCCCGGGAAGGACTAGCGGCAATGAGCAGTTCTTC
-	TRBV19	TRBJ1-1	-	CASKQANTEAFF	TGTGCCAGTAAGCAGGCGAACACTGAAGCTTTCTTT
-	TRBV3-1/TRBV3-2	TRBJ1-2	few	CASSQGDSGSYTF	TGTGCCAGCAGCCAAGGAGACAGCGGGAGCTACACCTTC
TRBD1	TRBV5-3	TRBJ2-7	many	CARSLRAERDRASYEQYF	TGTGCCAGAAGCTTGAGGGCTGAGCGGGACAGGGCCTCCTACGAGCAGTACTTC
-	TRBV2	TRBJ1-3	-	CASSETVSLAGNTIYF	TGTGCCAGCAGTGAAACAGTTTCATTAGCTGGAAACACCATATATTTT
-	TRBV7-2	TRBJ2-7	-	CASTPRLGEQYF	TGTGCCAGCACCCCTAGATTGGGTGAGCAGTACTTC
-	TRBV5-3	TRBJ2-4	-	CARRKWGTLAKNIQYF	TGTGCCAGAAGAAAATGGGGCACCTTAGCCAAAAACATTCAGTACTTC
-	TRBV27	TRBJ1-3	-	CASTARDGNTIYF	TGTGCCAGCACGGCCAGGGATGGAAACACCATATATTTT
TRBD1	TRBV6-6	TRBJ2-7	-	CASSHGQGTYEQYF	TGTGCCAGCAGCCACGGACAGGGTACCTACGAGCAGTACTTC
TRBD1	TRBV5-1	TRBJ2-1	-	CASSPGTGSYNEQFF	TGCGCCAGCAGCCCAGGGACAGGGTCCTACAATGAGCAGTTCTTC
TRBD1	TRBV23-1	TRBJ2-1	-	CASSPHSHRGREEQFF	TGCGCCAGCAGTCCACACTCCCACAGGGGGCGTGAGGAGCAGTTCTTC
TRBD2	TRBV9	TRBJ2-7	-	CASSVAGGRASEQYF	TGTGCCAGCAGCGTAGCGGGGGGGCGCGCCTCCGAGCAGTACTTC
TRBD1	TRBV5-6	TRBJ2-7	-	CASSLGSKGAREQYF	TGTGCCAGCAGCTTGGGGTCCAAGGGGGCAAGGGAGCAGTACTTC
-	TRBV12-5	TRBJ1-5	-	CASGFGQGGQPQHF	TGTGCTAGTGGTTTTGGGCAGGGCGGTCAGCCCCAGCATTTT
TRBD1	TRBV19	TRBJ1-5	-	CASSRDRTQPQHF	TGTGCCAGTAGTAGGGACAGAACTCAGCCCCAGCATTTT
-	TRBV7-9	TRBJ1-1	-	CASSPRAGGTEAFF	TGTGCCAGCAGCCCGAGGGCCGGGGGGACTGAAGCTTTCTTT
-	TRBV6-1	TRBJ1-4	-	CASSVWGEGANEKLFF	TGTGCCAGCAGTGTATGGGGGGAGGGAGCTAATGAAAAACTGTTTTTT
-	TRBV2	TRBJ1-6	-	CASSERGYSSPLHF	TGTGCCAGCAGTGAGAGGGGGTACTCTTCACCCCTCCACTTT
-	TRBV24-1	TRBJ1-2	-	CAPDWGHYGYTF	TGTGCCCCGGATTGGGGGCACTATGGCTACACCTTC
-	TRBV18	TRBJ1-5	-	CASSPYQDSQPQHF	TGTGCCAGCTCACCATATCAGGATTCTCAGCCCCAGCATTTT
TRBD1	TRBV5-5	TRBJ2-7	-	CASSLPRTGNIDEQYF	TGTGCCAGCAGCCTACCCCGGACAGGGAACATTGACGAGCAGTACTTC
-	TRBV18	TRBJ2-1	-	CASSVGGTNEQFF	TGTGCCAGCTCCGTAGGAGGTACCAATGAGCAGTTCTTC
-	TRBV14	TRBJ1-1	-	CASSAGYDTTGYMNTEAFF	TGTGCCAGCAGCGCCGGGTACGACACAACGGGATACATGAACACTGAAGCTTTCTTT
-	TRBV9	TRBJ2-7	-	CASSVGDTYEQYF	TGTGCCAGCAGCGTAGGAGACACCTACGAGCAGTACTTC
TRBD1	TRBV28	TRBJ2-3	once	CASSSDRVVYTQYF	TGTGCCAGCAGCTCGGACAGGGTCGTATATACGCAGTATTTT
-	TRBV20-1	TRBJ2-6	-	CSASPGAGANVLTF	TGCAGTGCTAGTCCAGGGGCAGGGGCCAACGTCCTGACTTTC
TRBD1	TRBV18	TRBJ1-5	-	CASSPGQLGSNQPQHF	TGTGCCAGCTCACCGGGACAGTTAGGTAGCAATCAGCCCCAGCATTTT
-	TRBV18	TRBJ1-1	-	CASSGQSHTEAFF	TGTGCCAGCTCAGGACAGAGTCACACTGAAGCTTTCTTT
-	TRBV7-9	TRBJ1-2	-	CASSGGGYGYTF	TGTGCCAGCAGTGGGGGAGGCTATGGCTACACCTTC
TRBD1	TRBV24-1	TRBJ1-5	-	CATSGYRGRGLALGNQPQHF	TGTGCCACCAGTGGTTATAGGGGCAGGGGGTTAGCCCTAGGCAATCAGCCCCAGCATTTT
TRBD2	TRBV5-1	TRBJ2-1	once	CASSLRPGGIDEQFF	TGCGCCAGCAGCTTGAGGCCGGGGGGGATCGATGAGCAGTTCTTC
TRBD2	TRBV27	TRBJ2-3	-	CASGTSFTDTQYF	TGTGCCAGCGGGACTAGCTTCACAGATACGCAGTATTTT
-	TRBV3-1/TRBV3-2	TRBJ1-2	-	CASGYRASGVFYGYTF	TGTGCCAGCGGATACAGGGCGAGCGGTGTCTTTTATGGCTACACCTTC
TRBD1	TRBV7-9	TRBJ2-3	once	CASSLVGQGGDTQYF	TGTGCCAGCAGCTTAGTGGGACAGGGAGGGGATACGCAGTATTTT
-	TRBV7-2	TRBJ1-4	-	CASSYQGSTSYEKLFF	TGTGCCAGCAGCTACCAGGGGTCCACCTCCTATGAAAAACTGTTTTTT
TRBD1	TRBV7-9	TRBJ2-3	-	CASRWGQSTDTQYF	TGTGCCAGCAGATGGGGACAGTCCACAGATACGCAGTATTTT
-	TRBV6-5	TRBJ1-5	-	CASSYSQGNQPQHF	TGTGCCAGCAGTTACTCACAGGGTAATCAGCCCCAGCATTTT
-	TRBV5-8	TRBJ1-2	once	CASSLTGAYGYTF	TGTGCCAGCAGCTTGACAGGAGCCTATGGCTACACCTTC
TRBD1	TRBV18	TRBJ1-1	-	CASSRVRTGGDTEAFF	TGTGCCAGCTCACGCGTCAGGACAGGGGGGGACACTGAAGCTTTCTTT
TRBD1	TRBV25-1	TRBJ1-6	-	CASSAGQGASYNSPLHF	TGTGCCAGCAGTGCAGGACAGGGGGCCTCCTATAATTCACCCCTCCACTTT
TRBD1	TRBV28	TRBJ1-4	-	CATTGDEKLFF	TGTGCGACGACAGGGGATGAAAAACTGTTTTTT
-	TRBV7-2	TRBJ1-2	-	CASSLGQAPNYGYTF	TGTGCCAGCAGCTTAGGCCAGGCCCCTAACTATGGCTACACCTTC